This T cell receptor beta chain appears in the sequencing data of a study of T cell clones after liver transplantation. Across the study: Tolerance: complete withdrawal held at least one year, liver enzymes staying within twice normal. The study's findings and limits: These preliminary findings come from unstandardized post-transplant sampling times.

Sorting of unstimulated PBMCs yielded separate CD3+CD4+ and CD3+CD8+ fractions. The CDR3 is 18 residues long. Germline lookup yields CDR1 SGHAT and CDR2 FQNNGV. J lost 0 bases, V lost 6 bases, and 13 bases had no gene match. Comment on this clone: Its specificity is unknown.

Clones were sequenced by immunoSEQ multiplex PCR, and TCRdb holds only the in-frame ones, with some missing. Of tens of thousands of clones listed, 70% to 75% are singletons. The TCR originated in a human patient who received a liver transplant. Some T cells here may be from the graft donor. The sample here was CD4+ T cells from blood, taken at the 22-month timepoint. V usage is TRBV11-2 and J usage is TRBJ2-2; TRBD1 aligns across 7 bases. As DNA, the CDR3 is TGTGCCAGCAGTCTTTCCTTGACAGGGCCAACGAACACCGGGGAGCTGTTTTTT. Protein sequence: CASSLSLTGPTNTGELFF.